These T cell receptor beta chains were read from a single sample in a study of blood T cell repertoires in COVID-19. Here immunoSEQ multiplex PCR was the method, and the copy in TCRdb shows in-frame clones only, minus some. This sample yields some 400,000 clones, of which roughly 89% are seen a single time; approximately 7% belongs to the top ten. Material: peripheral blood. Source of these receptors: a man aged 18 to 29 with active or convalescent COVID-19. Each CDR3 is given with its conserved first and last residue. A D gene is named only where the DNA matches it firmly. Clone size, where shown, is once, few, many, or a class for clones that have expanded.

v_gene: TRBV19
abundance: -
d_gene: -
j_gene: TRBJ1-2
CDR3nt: TGTGCCAGTAGTACCAACGAGGGTAGCTATGGCTACACCTTC
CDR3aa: CASSTNEGSYGYTF

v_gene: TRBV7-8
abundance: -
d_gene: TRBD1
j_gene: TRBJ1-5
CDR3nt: TGTGCCAGCAGCACGAGCGACAGGGTGTTATCACGACAGCCCCAGCATTTT
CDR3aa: CASSTSDRVLSRQPQHF

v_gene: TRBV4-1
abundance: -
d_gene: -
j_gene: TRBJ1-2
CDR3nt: TGCGCCAGCAGCGATAGGGGAGGTGCGTGGGGCTACACCTTC
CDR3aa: CASSDRGGAWGYTF

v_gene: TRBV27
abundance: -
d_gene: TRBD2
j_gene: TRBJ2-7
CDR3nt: TGTGCCAGCGGGTGGACTAGCGGGATCTACGAGCAGTACTTC
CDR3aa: CASGWTSGIYEQYF

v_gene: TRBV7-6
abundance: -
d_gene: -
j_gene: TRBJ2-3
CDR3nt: TGTGCCAGCAGCTTAGAAACACACACAGATACGCAGTATTTT
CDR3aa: CASSLETHTDTQYF

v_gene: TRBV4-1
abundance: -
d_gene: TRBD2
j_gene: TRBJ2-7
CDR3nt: TGCGCCAGCAGCCAAGATGGGGCGGGGGACGAGCAGTACTTC
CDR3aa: CASSQDGAGDEQYF

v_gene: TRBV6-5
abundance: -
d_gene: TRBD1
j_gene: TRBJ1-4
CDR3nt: TGTGCCAGCAGCCGACAGGGGGGGGTTGAAAAACTGTTTTTT
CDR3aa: CASSRQGGVEKLFF

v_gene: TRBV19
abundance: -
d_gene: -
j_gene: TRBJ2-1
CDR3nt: TGTGCCAGTAGCCCGGGAGCCTACAATGAGCAGTTCTTC
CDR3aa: CASSPGAYNEQFF

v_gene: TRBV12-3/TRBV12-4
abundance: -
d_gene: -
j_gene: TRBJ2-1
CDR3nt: TGTGCCAGCAGTCCCCTACAGGAAGTAGAGCAGTTCTTC
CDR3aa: CASSPLQEVEQFF

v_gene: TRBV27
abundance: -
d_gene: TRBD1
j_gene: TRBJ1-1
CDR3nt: TGTGCCAGCAGTCTGTACAGGGGCACTGAAGCTTTCTTT
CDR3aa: CASSLYRGTEAFF

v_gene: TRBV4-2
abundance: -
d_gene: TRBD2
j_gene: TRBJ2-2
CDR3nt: TGTGCCAGCAGCCAAGATGCGGGGGTAACCCCGAACACCGGGGAGCTGTTTTTT
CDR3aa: CASSQDAGVTPNTGELFF

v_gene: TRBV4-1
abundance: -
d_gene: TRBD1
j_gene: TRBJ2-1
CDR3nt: TGCGCCAGCAGCCAAGACCCGGGACCAGGGGGCAATGAGCAGTTCTTC
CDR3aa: CASSQDPGPGGNEQFF

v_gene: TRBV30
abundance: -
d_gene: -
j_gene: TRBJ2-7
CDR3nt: TGTGCCTGGAGTGTACGACTCTACGAGCAGTACTTC
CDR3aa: CAWSVRLYEQYF

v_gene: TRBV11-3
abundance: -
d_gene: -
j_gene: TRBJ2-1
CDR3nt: TGTGCCAGCAGCTTCTCACAGGGCAATGAGCAGTTCTTC
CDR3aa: CASSFSQGNEQFF

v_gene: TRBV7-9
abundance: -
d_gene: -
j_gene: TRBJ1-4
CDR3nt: TGTGCCGCCCGGGAAATTAATGATGAAAAACTGTTTTTT
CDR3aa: CAAREINDEKLFF

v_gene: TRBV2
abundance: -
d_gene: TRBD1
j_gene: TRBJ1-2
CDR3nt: TGTGCCAGCACCCGGACAGGGCCGATGTATGGCTACACCTTC
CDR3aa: CASTRTGPMYGYTF

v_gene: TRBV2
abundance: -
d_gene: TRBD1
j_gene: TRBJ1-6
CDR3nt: TGTGCCAGCATTATGGGACAGAAGCATTCACCCCTCCACTTT
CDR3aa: CASIMGQKHSPLHF

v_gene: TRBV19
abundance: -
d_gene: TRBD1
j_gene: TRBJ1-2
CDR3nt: TGTGCCAGTAGTACCCGGGACAGGGGGCGTGACTATGGCTACACCTTC
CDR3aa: CASSTRDRGRDYGYTF

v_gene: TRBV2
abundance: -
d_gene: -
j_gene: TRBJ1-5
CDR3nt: TGTGCCAGCAGCGAAGGACAGTATTATCAGCCCCAGCATTTT
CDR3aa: CASSEGQYYQPQHF

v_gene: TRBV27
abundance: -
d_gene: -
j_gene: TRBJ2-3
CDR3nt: TGTGCCAGCAGTTTTAGACTGGGACTCCGCACAGATACGCAGTATTTT
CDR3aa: CASSFRLGLRTDTQYF

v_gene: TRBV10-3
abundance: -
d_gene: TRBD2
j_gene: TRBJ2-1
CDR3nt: TGTGCCATCAGGAGCGGGAGAAGCGGCAATGAGCAGTTCTTC
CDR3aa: CAIRSGRSGNEQFF

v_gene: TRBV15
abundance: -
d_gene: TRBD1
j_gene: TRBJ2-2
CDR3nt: TGTGCCACCAGCAGACGACAGGGGCGTGTAACCGGGGAGCTGTTTTTT
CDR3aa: CATSRRQGRVTGELFF

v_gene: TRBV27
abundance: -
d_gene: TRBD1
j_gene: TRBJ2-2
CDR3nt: TGTGCTAGCAGTCCCGGGACAGGGCGGACCGGGGAGCTGTTTTTT
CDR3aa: CASSPGTGRTGELFF

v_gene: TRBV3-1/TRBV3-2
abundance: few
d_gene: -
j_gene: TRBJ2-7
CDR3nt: TGTGCCAGCAGCCAAGCGGGGAGCTCCTACGAGCAGTACTTC
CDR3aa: CASSQAGSSYEQYF

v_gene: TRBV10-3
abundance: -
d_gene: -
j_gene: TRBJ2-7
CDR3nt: TGTGCCTCACAAGGGGCGGGGGAGCAGTACTTC
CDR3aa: CASQGAGEQYF

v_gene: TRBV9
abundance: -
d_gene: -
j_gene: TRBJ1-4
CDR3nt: TGTGCCAGCAGCACCGGACCTGGGAGGGGCTATAATGAAAAACTGTTTTTT
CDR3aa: CASSTGPGRGYNEKLFF

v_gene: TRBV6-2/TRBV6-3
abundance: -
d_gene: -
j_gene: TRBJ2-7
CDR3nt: TGTGCCAGCAGTTACTCGACCCTTGGCGGGACCCCCCTCTACGAGCAGTACTTC
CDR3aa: CASSYSTLGGTPLYEQYF

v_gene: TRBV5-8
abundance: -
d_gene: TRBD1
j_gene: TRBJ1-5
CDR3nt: TGTGCCAGCAGGCAGGGGGGCTGGGCTCAGCCCCAGCATTTT
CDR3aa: CASRQGGWAQPQHF

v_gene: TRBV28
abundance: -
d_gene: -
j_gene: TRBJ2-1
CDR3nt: TGTGCCAGCAGTTTTCTAGATATGATACTCAATGAGCAGTTCTTC
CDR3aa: CASSFLDMILNEQFF

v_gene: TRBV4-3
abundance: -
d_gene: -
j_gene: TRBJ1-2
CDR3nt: TGCGCCAGCAGCCAAGATCCCCAGAACTATGGCTACACCTTC
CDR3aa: CASSQDPQNYGYTF

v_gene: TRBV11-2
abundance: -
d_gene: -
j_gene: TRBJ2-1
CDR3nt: TGTGCCAGCAGCTGGGGTACGGGGAGCTACAATGAGCAGTTCTTC
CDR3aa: CASSWGTGSYNEQFF

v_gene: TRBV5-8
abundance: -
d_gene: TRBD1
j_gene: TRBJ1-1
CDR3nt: TGTGCCAGCAGCTATTTAACAGGGGAACAAGCTTTCTTT
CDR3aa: CASSYLTGEQAFF

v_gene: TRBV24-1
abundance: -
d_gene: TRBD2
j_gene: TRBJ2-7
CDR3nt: TGTGCCACCAGTGATCCGACTAGCGGGGGGGAGCAGTACTTC
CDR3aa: CATSDPTSGGEQYF

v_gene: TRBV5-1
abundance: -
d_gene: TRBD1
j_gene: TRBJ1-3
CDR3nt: TGCGCCAGCAGCTGGGACAGCGGAATCTCTGGAAACACCATATATTTT
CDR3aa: CASSWDSGISGNTIYF

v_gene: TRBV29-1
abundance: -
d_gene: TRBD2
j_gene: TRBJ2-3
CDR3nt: TGCAGCGTTCAAGGACTAGCGCTAAGCACAGATACGCAGTATTTT
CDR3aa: CSVQGLALSTDTQYF

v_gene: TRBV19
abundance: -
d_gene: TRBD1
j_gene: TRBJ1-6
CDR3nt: TGTGCCTCGGGGGACAGTTTTTTTTCACCCCTCCACTTT
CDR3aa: CASGDSFFSPLHF

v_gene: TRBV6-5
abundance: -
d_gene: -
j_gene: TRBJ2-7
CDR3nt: TGTGCCAGCAGTTACGGGGGGACAGTCTCCTACGAGCAGTACTTC
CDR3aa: CASSYGGTVSYEQYF

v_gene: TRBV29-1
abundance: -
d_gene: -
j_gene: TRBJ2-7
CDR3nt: TGCAGCGTAGGGGGGGCCTCCTACGAGCAGTACTTC
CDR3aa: CSVGGASYEQYF

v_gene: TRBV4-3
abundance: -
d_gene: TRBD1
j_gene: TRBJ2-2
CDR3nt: TGCGCCAGCAGCCAAGAGACAGGGTTCACCGGGGAGCTGTTTTTT
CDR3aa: CASSQETGFTGELFF

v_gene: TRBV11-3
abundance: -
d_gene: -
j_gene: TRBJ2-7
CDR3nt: TGTGCCAGCAGCTTAGTCTCTAACCCCCGTAGCGAGCAGTACTTC
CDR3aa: CASSLVSNPRSEQYF

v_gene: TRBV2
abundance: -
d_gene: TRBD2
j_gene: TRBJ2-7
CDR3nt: TGTGCCAGCAGACTCGGGACTAGCGACCGCTACGAGCAGTACTTC
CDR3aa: CASRLGTSDRYEQYF

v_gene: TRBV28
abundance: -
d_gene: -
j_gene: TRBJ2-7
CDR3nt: TGTGCCAGCAAGGAGGACGGGTCCGCCTACGAGCAGTACTTC
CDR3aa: CASKEDGSAYEQYF

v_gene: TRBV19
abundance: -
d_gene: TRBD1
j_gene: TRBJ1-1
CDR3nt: TGTGCCAGTACTAGGACAGGGGTCACTGAAGCTTTCTTT
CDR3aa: CASTRTGVTEAFF